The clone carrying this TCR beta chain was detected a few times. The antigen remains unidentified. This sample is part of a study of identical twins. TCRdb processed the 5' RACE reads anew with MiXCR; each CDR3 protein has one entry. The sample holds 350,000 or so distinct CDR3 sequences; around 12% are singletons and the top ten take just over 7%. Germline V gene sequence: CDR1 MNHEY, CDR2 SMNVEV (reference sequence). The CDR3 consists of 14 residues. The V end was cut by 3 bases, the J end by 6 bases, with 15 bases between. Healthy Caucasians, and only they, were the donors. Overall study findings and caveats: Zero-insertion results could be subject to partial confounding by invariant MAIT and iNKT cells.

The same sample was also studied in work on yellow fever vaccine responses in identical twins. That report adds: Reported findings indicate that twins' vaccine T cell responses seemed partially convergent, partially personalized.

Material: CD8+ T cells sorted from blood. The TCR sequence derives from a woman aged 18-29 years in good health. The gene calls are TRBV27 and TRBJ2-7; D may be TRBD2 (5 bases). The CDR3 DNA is TGTGCCAGCAGTTTCGACGGGAATGATGCCGAGCAGTACTTC. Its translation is CASSFDGNDAEQYF.